This TCR beta chain was obtained from a study of blood T cell repertoires in COVID-19. Germline loops: CDR1 MGHRA, CDR2 YSYEKL. With 4 bases clipped from V and 7 bases from J, the junction kept 11 bases outside the gene matches. The CDR3 is made up of 16 amino acids. Patients in Seattle were enrolled during active infection, then followed longitudinally. Original analysis: Using reference gene primer amplification, nucleated cell counts were estimated. Profiled with immunoSEQ multiplex PCR; TCRdb holds only in-frame clones, not every one. V, J and clone size reflect that table, while D and trimming were determined from the DNA. The sample consists of some 220,000 clones, 75% to 85% of them appearing once.

Material for sequencing was peripheral blood. This rearrangement joins TRBV4-1 to TRBJ1-1, with 11 nucleotides matching TRBD1. The source is a woman in her 70s with COVID-19, enrolled during active disease. CDR3: CASSLSRWTGGGEAFF. In DNA form, the CDR3 reads TGCGCCAGCAGCCTCAGCCGGTGGACAGGGGGCGGTGAAGCTTTCTTT.